This T cell receptor beta chain comes out of a study of blood T cells in healthy people across ages. PCR was performed a second time for about 7 to 12 cycles using a sample-barcoded 5' primer and a J-beta primer mix. Via MiXCR, TCRdb re-called the 5' RACE reads, giving one row per CDR3 protein. This sample has over a million distinct CDR3 sequences, with 40% to 45% found just once. This TCR derives from a woman aged 55-70 years in good health. Specimen: blood.

The CDR3 bases are TGCAGTGCTAGTAGTTGGGGAGCGGGAGCACGAGATACGCAGTATTTT. This sequence encodes CSASSWGAGARDTQYF. This sequence joins TRBV20-1 and TRBJ2-3; TRBD2 aligns across 8 bases. The CDR3 contains 16 residues. Germline CDR1 is DFQATT and CDR2 is SNEGSKA (reference sequence). Germline trimming cut 3 bases from V and 5 bases from J; bases unmatched to any gene: 13.